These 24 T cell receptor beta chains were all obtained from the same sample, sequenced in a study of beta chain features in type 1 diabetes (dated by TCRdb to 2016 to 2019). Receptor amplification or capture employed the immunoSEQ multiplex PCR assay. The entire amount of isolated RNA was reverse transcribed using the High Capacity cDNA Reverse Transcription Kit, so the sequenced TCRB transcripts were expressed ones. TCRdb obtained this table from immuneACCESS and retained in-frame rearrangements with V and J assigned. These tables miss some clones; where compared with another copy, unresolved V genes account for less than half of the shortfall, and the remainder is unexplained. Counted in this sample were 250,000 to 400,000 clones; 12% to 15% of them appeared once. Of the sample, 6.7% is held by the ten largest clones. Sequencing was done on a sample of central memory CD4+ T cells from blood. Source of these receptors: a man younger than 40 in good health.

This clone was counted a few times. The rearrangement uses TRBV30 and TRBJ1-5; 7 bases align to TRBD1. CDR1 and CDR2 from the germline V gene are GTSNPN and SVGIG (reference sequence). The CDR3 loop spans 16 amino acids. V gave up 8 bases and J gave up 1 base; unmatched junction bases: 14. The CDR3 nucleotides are TGTGCCGGCCGGGACAGACCCCGGGGGAGCAATCAGCCCCAGCATTTT. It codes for CAGRDRPRGSNQPQHF.

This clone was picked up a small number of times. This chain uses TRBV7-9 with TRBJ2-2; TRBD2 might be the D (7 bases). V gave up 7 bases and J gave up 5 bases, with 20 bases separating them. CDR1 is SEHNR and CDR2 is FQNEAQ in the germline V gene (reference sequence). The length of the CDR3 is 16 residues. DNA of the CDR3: TGTGCCAGCACTCGACCCGGGGGGCGAAAAACCGGGGAGCTGTTTTTT. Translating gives CASTRPGGRKTGELFF.

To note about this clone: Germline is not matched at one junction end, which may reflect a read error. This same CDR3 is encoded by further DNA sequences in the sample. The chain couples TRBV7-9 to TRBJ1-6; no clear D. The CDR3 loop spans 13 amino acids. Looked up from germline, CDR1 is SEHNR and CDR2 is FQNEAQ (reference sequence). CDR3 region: CASSLDVYSPLHF. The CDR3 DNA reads TGCGCCAGCAGCTTAGATGTGTATTCACCCCTCCACTTT.

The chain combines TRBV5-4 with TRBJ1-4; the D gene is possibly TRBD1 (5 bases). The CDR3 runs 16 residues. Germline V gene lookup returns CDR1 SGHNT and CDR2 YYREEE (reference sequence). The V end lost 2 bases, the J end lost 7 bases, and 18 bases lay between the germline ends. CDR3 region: CASSLRIGTVAEKLFF. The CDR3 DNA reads TGTGCCAGCAGCTTAAGGATCGGGACGGTAGCTGAAAAACTGTTTTTT.

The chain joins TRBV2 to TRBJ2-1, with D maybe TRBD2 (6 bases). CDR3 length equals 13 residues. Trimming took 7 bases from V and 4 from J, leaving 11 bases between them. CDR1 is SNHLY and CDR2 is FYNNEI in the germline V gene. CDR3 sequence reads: CASKLAIYNEQFF. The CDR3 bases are TGTGCCAGCAAACTAGCTATTTACAATGAGCAGTTCTTC.

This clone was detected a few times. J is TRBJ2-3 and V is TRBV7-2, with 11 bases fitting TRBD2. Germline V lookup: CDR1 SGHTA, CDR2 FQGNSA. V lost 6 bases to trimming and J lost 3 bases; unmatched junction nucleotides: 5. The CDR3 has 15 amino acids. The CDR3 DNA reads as TGTGCCAGCAGACGACTAGCGGGGACTACAGATACGCAGTATTTT. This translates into CASRRLAGTTDTQYF. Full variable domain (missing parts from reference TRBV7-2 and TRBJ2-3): GAGVSQSPSNKVTEKGKDVELRCDPISGHTALYWYRQSLGQGLEFLIYFQGNSAPDKSGLPSDRFSAERTGGSVSTLTIQRTQQEDSAVYLCASRRLAGTTDTQYFGPGTRLTVL.

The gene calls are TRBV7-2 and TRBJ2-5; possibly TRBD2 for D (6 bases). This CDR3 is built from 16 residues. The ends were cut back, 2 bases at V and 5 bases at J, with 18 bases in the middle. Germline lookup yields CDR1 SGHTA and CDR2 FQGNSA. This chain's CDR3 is CASSLNPLAHGETQYF. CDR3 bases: TGTGCCAGCAGCTTAAACCCCCTAGCGCATGGGGAGACCCAGTACTTC.

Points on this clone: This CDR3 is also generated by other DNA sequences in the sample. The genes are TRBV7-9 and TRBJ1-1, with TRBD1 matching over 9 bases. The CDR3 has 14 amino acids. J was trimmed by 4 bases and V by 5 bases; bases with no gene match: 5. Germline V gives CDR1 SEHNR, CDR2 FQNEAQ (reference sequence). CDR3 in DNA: TGTGCCAGCAGCCCGGACAGGGGCTTCACTGAAGCTTTCTTT. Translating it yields CASSPDRGFTEAFF.

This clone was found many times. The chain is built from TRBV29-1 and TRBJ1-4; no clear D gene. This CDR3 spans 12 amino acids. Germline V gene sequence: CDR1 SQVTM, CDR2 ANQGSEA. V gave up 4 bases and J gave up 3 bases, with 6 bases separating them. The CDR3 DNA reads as TGCAGCGTTGGATGGTCTAATGAAAAACTGTTTTTT. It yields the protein CSVGWSNEKLFF.

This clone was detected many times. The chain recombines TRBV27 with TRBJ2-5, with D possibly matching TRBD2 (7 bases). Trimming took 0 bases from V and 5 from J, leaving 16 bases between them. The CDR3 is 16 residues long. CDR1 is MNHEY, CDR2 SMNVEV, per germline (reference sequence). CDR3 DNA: TGTGCCAGCAGTTTATCGAGGGGGGGCGCGCGGGAGACCCAGTACTTC. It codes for CASSLSRGGARETQYF.

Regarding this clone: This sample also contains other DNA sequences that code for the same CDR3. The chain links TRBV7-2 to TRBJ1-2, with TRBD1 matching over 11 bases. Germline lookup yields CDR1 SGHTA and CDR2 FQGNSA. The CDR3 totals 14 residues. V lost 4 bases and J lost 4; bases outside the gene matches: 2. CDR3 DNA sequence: TGTGCCAGCAGCTCCGGGACAGGGGGCTATGGCTACACCTTC. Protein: CASSSGTGGYGYTF.

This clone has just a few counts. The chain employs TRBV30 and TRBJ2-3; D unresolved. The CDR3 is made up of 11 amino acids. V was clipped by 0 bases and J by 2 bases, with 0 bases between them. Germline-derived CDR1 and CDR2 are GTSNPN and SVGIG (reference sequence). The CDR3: CAWSVTDTQYF. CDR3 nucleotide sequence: TGTGCCTGGAGTGTCACAGATACGCAGTATTTT.

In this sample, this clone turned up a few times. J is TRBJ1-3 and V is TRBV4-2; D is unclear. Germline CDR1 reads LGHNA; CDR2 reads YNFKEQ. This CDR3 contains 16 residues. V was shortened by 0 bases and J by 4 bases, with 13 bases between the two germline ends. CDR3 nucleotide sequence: TGTGCCAGCAGCCAAGATAACCGCCAAGTCGGAAACACCATATATTTT. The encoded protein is CASSQDNRQVGNTIYF.

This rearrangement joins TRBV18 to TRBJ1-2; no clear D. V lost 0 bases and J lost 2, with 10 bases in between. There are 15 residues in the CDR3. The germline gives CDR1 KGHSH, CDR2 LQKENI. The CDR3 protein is CASSPPEAPNYGYTF. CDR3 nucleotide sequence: TGTGCCAGCTCACCACCGGAGGCTCCGAACTATGGCTACACCTTC.

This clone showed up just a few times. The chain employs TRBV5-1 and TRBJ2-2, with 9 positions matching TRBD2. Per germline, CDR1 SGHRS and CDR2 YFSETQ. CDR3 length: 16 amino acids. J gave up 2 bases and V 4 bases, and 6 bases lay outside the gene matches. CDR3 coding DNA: TGCGCCAGCAGCGTGTCGACTAGCGGTAACACCGGGGAGCTGTTTTTT. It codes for CASSVSTSGNTGELFF.

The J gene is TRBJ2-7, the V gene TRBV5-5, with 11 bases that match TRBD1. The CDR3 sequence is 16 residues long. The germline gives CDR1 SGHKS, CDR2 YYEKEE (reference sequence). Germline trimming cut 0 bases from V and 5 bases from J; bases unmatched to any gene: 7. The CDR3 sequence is CASSLGLGQGVDEQYF. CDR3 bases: TGTGCCAGCAGCTTGGGGCTGGGACAGGGGGTCGACGAGCAGTACTTC.

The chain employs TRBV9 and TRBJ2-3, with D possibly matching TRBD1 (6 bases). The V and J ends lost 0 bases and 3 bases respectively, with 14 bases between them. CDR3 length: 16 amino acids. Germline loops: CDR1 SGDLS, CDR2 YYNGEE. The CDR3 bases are TGTGCCAGCAGCGTAGGAATGGACAGAGGGACAGATACGCAGTATTTT. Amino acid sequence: CASSVGMDRGTDTQYF.

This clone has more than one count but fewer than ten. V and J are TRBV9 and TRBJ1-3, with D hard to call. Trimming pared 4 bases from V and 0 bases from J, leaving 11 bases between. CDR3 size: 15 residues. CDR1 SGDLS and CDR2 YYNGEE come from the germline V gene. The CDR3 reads CASSSRRDSGNTIYF. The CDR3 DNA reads TGTGCCAGCAGCTCCCGGCGGGACTCTGGAAACACCATATATTTT.

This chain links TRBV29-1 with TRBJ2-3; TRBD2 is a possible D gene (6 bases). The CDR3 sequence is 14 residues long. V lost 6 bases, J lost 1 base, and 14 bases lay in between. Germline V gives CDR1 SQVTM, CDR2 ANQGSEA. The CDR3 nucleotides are TGCAGCGTCATGCCCTCTAGCGGCACAGATACGCAGTATTTT. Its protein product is CSVMPSSGTDTQYF.

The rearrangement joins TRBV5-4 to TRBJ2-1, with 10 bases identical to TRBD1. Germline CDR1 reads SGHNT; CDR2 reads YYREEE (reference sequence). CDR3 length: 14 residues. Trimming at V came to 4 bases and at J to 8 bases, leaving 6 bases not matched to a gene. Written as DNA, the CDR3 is TGTGCCAGCAGCCCCGGGACAGGGGCCCATGAGCAGTTCTTC. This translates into CASSPGTGAHEQFF.

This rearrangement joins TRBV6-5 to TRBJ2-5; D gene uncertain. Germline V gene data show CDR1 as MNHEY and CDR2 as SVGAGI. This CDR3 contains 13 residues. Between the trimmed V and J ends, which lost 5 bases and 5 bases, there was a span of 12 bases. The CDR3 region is CASSPSSRETQYF. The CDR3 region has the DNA TGTGCCAGCAGTCCCTCTTCAAGGGAGACCCAGTACTTC.

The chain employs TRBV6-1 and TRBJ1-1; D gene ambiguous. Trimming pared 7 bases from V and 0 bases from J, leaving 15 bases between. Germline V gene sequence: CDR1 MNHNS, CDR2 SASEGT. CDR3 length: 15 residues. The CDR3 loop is CASTRNPALNTEAFF. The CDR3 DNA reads TGTGCCAGCACTCGAAACCCAGCTCTGAACACTGAAGCTTTCTTT.

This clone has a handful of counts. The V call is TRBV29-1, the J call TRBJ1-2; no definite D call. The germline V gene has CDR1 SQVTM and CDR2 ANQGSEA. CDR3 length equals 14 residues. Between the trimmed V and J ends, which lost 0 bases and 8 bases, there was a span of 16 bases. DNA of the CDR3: TGCAGCGTTGAAGATAGCCCGAGACTTATGGGCTACACCTTC. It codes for CSVEDSPRLMGYTF.

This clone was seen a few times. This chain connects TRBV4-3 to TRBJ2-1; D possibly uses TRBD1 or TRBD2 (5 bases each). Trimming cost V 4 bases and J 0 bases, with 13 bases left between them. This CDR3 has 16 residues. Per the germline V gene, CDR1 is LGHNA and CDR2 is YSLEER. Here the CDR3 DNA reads TGCGCCAGCAGCCCCACGGATGGGGGCTCCTACAATGAGCAGTTCTTC. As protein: CASSPTDGGSYNEQFF.